This TCR beta chain was sequenced for a study of blood T cell repertoires in COVID-19. In the study overall: Material from acute and convalescent COVID-19 was sourced from the United States, Italy and Spain. The cDNA or gDNA used as material had been derived from T cells, B-cell-depleted T cells, or PBMCs.

In the original processing: Nucleated cell number was recorded as an estimate derived from reference gene primer amplification. The repertoire was sequenced with immunoSEQ multiplex PCR; TCRdb's copy has only in-frame clones and lacks some. That table supplies the V and J calls and clone size; D and trimming were determined from the DNA. Of over 80,000 clones listed, 88% are singletons. Germline values: CDR1 MDHEN, CDR2 SYDVKM. V lost 6 bases, J lost 0 bases, and 8 bases stayed unmatched. The CDR3 totals 17 residues. The sample comprised peripheral blood. The gene calls are TRBV28 and TRBJ1-1, with TRBD1 identical over 12 bases. The source of this sequence is a man between 65 and 85 years old with acute or convalescent COVID-19. CDR3 bases: TGTGCCAGCAGCGCGATGGGGACAGGGGGCTTGAACACTGAAGCTTTCTTT. This encodes CASSAMGTGGLNTEAFF. Using reference TRBV28 and TRBJ1-1 for the parts outside the CDR3, the full variable domain is DVKVTQSSRYLVKRTGEKVFLECVQDMDHENMFWYRQDPGLGLRLIYFSYDVKMKEKGDIPEGYSVSREKKERFSLILESASTNQTSMYLCASSAMGTGGLNTEAFFGQGTRLTVV.